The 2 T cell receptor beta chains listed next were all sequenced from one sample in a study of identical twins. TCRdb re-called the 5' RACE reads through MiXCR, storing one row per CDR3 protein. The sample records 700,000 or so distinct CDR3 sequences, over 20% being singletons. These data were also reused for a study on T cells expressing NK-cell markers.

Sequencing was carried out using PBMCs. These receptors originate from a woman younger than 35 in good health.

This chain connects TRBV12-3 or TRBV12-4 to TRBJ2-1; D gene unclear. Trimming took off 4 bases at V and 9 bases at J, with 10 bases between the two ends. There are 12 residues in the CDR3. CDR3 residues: CASSSHGGEQFF. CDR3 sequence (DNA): TGTGCCAGCAGTTCCCACGGCGGTGAGCAGTTCTTC.

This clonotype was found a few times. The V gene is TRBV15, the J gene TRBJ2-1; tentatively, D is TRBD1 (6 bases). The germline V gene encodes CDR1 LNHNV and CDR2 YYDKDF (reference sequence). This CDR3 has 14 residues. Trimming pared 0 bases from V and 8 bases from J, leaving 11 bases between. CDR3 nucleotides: TGTGCCACCAGCAGAGATGGTTCAGGGGATGAGCAGTTCTTC. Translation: CATSRDGSGDEQFF.